These 5 T cell receptor beta chains were sequenced from one sample in a study of blood T cells in healthy people across ages. PCR was performed a second time for 7 to 11 cycles using a sample-barcoded 5' primer and a J-beta primer mix. TCRdb fed the 5' RACE reads into MiXCR, producing one record per CDR3 protein. Of fewer than 2 million distinct CDR3 sequences listed, roughly two fifths were seen once; the top ten hold approximately 22%. The sequencing input was blood. These receptor sequences come from a human donor in good health.

About this clonotype itself: One end of the junction does not line up with germline, which may come from a read error. J is TRBJ2-6 and V is TRBV20-1, with D perhaps TRBD1 (5 bases). The CDR3 contains 14 residues. From germline, CDR1 is DFQATT and CDR2 SNEGSKA (reference sequence). CDR3 bases: TGCAGTGGCGAGTCGGGCGCTGGGGCCAACGTCCCGACTTTC. Translated, it gives CSGESGAGANVPTF.

The rearrangement joins TRBV20-1 to TRBJ2-3; D is possibly TRBD2 (6 bases). V lost 5 bases to trimming and J lost 0 bases, with 15 bases between them. Germline CDR1 and CDR2: DFQATT and SNEGSKA (reference sequence). This CDR3 comprises 15 residues. The CDR3 sequence is CSASRLETSTDTQYF. CDR3 nucleotides: TGCAGTGCTTCCCGACTAGAAACTAGCACAGATACGCAGTATTTT.

The genes are TRBV7-9 and TRBJ2-7; maybe TRBD2 (6 bases). From germline, CDR1 is SEHNR and CDR2 FQNEAQ (reference sequence). Trimming stripped 1 base from V and 4 bases from J, with 11 bases between. The CDR3 loop spans 14 amino acids. The chain's CDR3 is CASSLGTMPYEQYF. The CDR3 DNA follows: TGTGCCAGCAGCTTAGGGACTATGCCTTACGAGCAGTACTTC.

The V gene is TRBV7-3, the J gene TRBJ1-1; possible D gene TRBD1, 5 bases. Trimming took off 2 bases at V and 9 bases at J, with 13 bases between the two ends. Germline CDR1 reads SGHTA; CDR2 reads FQGTGA. This CDR3 is 13 amino acids long. The CDR3 coding sequence is TGTGCCAGCAGCTTAGGGAGGGGAGCTAAAGCTTTCTTT. This encodes CASSLGRGAKAFF. Looking up the rest from reference TRBV7-3 and TRBJ1-1 gives the full variable domain: GAGVSQTPSNKVTEKGKYVELRCDPISGHTALYWYRQSLGQGPEFLIYFQGTGAADDSGLPNDRFFAVRPEGSVSTLKIQRTERGDSAVYLCASSLGRGAKAFFGQGTRLTVV.

The genes are TRBV11-3 and TRBJ2-1, with TRBD2 identical over 13 bases. The CDR3 has 16 amino acids. Germline CDR1 reads SGHNT; CDR2 reads YENEEA. V dropped 4 bases and J dropped 8; count of bases not matched to a gene: 8. The CDR3 loop is CASSSRLAGGLDEQFF. CDR3 coding DNA: TGTGCCAGCAGCTCCAGACTAGCGGGGGGATTAGATGAGCAGTTCTTC. Full variable domain (outside the CDR3, taken from reference TRBV11-3 and TRBJ2-1): EAGVVQSPRYKIIEKKQPVAFWCNPISGHNTLYWYLQNLGQGPELLIRYENEEAVDDSQLPKDRFSAERLKGVDSTLKIQPAELGDSAVYLCASSSRLAGGLDEQFFGPGTRLTVL.